This T cell receptor beta chain is drawn from a study of blood T cell repertoires in COVID-19. TCRdb's table, derived via immunoSEQ multiplex PCR, lists solely in-frame clones and lacks some. Found here are around 500,000 clones, roughly nine tenths of them singletons; the top ten hold 8% to 9.5%. V was clipped by 4 bases and J by 8 bases, with 18 bases between them. Germline V lookup: CDR1 MDHEN, CDR2 SYDVKM. This CDR3 region has 15 residues. This TCR was sampled from a woman aged 55-69 years who had recovered from COVID-19. This chain joins TRBV28 and TRBJ2-1, with D maybe TRBD2 (6 bases). The sequencing sample was made of PBMCs or T cells enriched from blood (not recorded which). In DNA form, the CDR3 reads TGTGCCAGCAGTTCCCAGGCGGCGGGAAAAGATGAGCAGTTCTTC. It yields the protein CASSSQAAGKDEQFF.